This T cell receptor beta chain was identified during a study of response to subunit inactivated influenza vaccine. For this clonotype: Its antigen is unknown.

Study-wide points: A suggestion made by the authors is that each seasonal influenza vaccination recruits few new T cells.

Germline CDR1 reads LGHDT; CDR2 reads YNNKEL (reference sequence). The CDR3 totals 13 residues. Trimming pared 2 bases from V and 4 bases from J, leaving 6 bases between. TCRdb reprocessed the RT-PCR reads via MiXCR and lists one record per CDR3 protein. The sample contains 500,000 to 650,000 distinct CDR3 sequences, less than 8% of which appear only once. This receptor was obtained from a man aged 45 to 70 who received an inactivated influenza vaccine. Here the sequenced sample was PBMCs from blood, taken less than 30 months after vaccination. The V and J genes are TRBV3-1 and TRBJ1-3; D ambiguous. For the CDR3, the DNA is TGTGCCAGCAGCCAAATAGAGGGAAACACCATATATTTT. Protein product: CASSQIEGNTIYF.